One sample yielded the 20 T cell receptor gamma chains listed below, sequenced in a study of gammadelta T cells in human blood. TCRdb repeated clone calling on the RT-PCR reads with CATT. The sample holds about 110 gamma-chain clones, 5% to 6.5% seen once. What was sequenced was non-Vgamma9Vdelta2 gamma-delta T cells from cord blood. The source is a newborn.

About this clone itself: The protein given by TCRdb reflects a much larger clone and differs at residue 10 from this DNA's translation, likely from a read error; the protein shown is the DNA's translation. The chain employs TRGV2 and TRGJ1 or TRGJ2. Germline CDR1 reads EGSNGY; CDR2 reads YDSYNSKV. This CDR3 region has 16 residues. The CDR3 sequence is CATWDGQKGAYYRKLF. The CDR3, as DNA: TGTGCCACCTGGGACGGGCAGAAAGGTGCGTATTATAGGAAACTCTTT.

By sample share, this clone is large. V gene TRGV8 combines with J gene TRGJ1 or TRGJ2. J was trimmed by 2 bases and V by 4 bases; bases with no gene match: 8. Germline CDR1 is VENAVY and CDR2 is YDSYNSRV. This CDR3 is built from 14 residues. The CDR3 DNA is TGTGCCACCTGGGAGGGAATGGATTATTATAAGAAACTCTTT. Its translation: CATWEGMDYYKKLF.

The chain combines TRGV2 with TRGJP1. V shed 0 bases, J shed 8 bases, and the junction held 6 bases outside the gene matches. CDR1 is EGSNGY, CDR2 YDSYNSKV, per germline. The CDR3 spans 14 residues. The CDR3 DNA is TGTGCCACCTGGGACGGGCCGAGCGGTTGGTTCAAGATATTT. Translated: CATWDGPSGWFKIF.

This clone is hyperexpanded (1% or more) within its sample. The genes are TRGV8 and TRGJ1 or TRGJ2. The CDR3 runs 14 residues. Germline CDR1 is VENAVY and CDR2 is YDSYNSRV. J lost 0 bases, V lost 1 base, and 3 bases had no gene match. The CDR3: CATWDRGNYYKKLF. The CDR3 nucleotides read TGTGCCACCTGGGATAGAGGGAATTATTATAAGAAACTCTTT.

This clone was seen a handful of times. V gene TRGV4 combines with J gene TRGJP2. V shed 5 bases and J 5 bases; nucleotides not matched to a gene: 8. The V gene's germline CDR1 is EGSTGY and CDR2 YDSYTSSV. This CDR3 has 14 residues. CDR3 bases: TGTGCCACCTGGGCTCGGGGGAGTGATTGGATCAAGACGTTT. Its translation: CATWARGSDWIKTF.

This clone counts as hyperexpanded. The rearrangement links TRGV10 to TRGJ1 or TRGJ2. TRGV10 is an ORF for which the function is uncertain. This CDR3 is 11 amino acids long. J gave up 9 bases and V 7 bases, and 7 bases lay outside the gene matches. The CDR3, as DNA: TGTGCTGCGTGGTTCCTTCCTAAGAAACTCTTT. Residues: CAAWFLPKKLF.

In its sample, this clone ranks as large. The chain joins TRGV2 to TRGJP1. V shed 2 bases, J shed 4 bases, and the junction held 1 base outside the gene matches. The CDR3 runs to 13 residues. Per germline, CDR1 EGSNGY and CDR2 YDSYNSKV. The CDR3 DNA sequence: TGTGCCACCTGGGACGTCACTGGTTGGTTCAAGATATTT. Its protein product is CATWDVTGWFKIF.

Relative to its sample, this clone is hyperexpanded (1% or more). The chain carries TRGV8 and TRGJP1. The CDR3 spans 13 residues. Germline CDR1 is VENAVY and CDR2 is YDSYNSRV. J was trimmed by 3 bases and V by 2 bases; bases with no gene match: 0. The CDR3 DNA sequence: TGTGCCACCTGGGATACCACTGGTTGGTTCAAGATATTT. It translates to CATWDTTGWFKIF.

In the case of this clone: The TCRdb protein, from a much larger clone, departs from this DNA's translation at residue 7, likely by read error; the protein shown derives from the DNA. The chain combines TRGV5 with TRGJP2. V was clipped by 0 bases and J by 3 bases; unmatched bases: 4. Germline CDR1 VINAFY, CDR2 YDVSNSKD. The CDR3 length is 15 residues. CDR3 in DNA: TGTGCCACCTGGGACAGGCAGTGTAGTGATTGGATCAAGACGTTT. Its protein product is CATWDRQCSDWIKTF.

This clone appeared a few times. The protein recorded in TCRdb matches a much larger clone and deviates from this DNA's translation at residue 4, suggesting a read error; the protein here is obtained by translating the DNA. The chain couples TRGV3 to TRGJ1 or TRGJ2. Germline V lookup: CDR1 VTNTFY, CDR2 YDVSTARD (reference sequence). The CDR3 is 14 amino acids. CDR3 in DNA: TGTGCCACCGGGGACAGGCCTCGTTATTATAAGAAACTCTTT. This codes for CATGDRPRYYKKLF.

By frequency in the sample, this clone is hyperexpanded. The V call is TRGV3, the J call TRGJP2. Germline CDR1 VTNTFY, CDR2 YDVSTARD (reference sequence). The CDR3 is 15 amino acids. Trimming removed 0 bases from V and 3 bases from J; junction bases left unmatched: 4. CDR3 residues: CATWDRRCSDWIKTF. The CDR3 bases are TGTGCCACCTGGGACAGGCGGTGTAGTGATTGGATCAAGACGTTT.

This clone counts as hyperexpanded. The chain employs TRGV8 and TRGJP2. V lost 5 bases to trimming and J lost 4 bases; unmatched junction nucleotides: 1. CDR1 VENAVY and CDR2 YDSYNSRV come from the germline V gene. This CDR3 contains 12 residues. The CDR3 DNA follows: TGTGCCACCTGGGCTAGTGATTGGATCAAGACGTTT. Translation: CATWASDWIKTF.

This clone counts as large. The V and J genes are TRGV9 and TRGJ1 or TRGJ2. There are 11 residues in the CDR3. Germline CDR1 and CDR2: GITISATS and ISYDGTV (reference sequence). The V and J ends lost 6 bases and 1 base, in that order; junction bases with no gene match: 0. CDR3 loop: CALWNYYKKLF. As DNA, the CDR3 is TGTGCCTTGTGGAATTATTATAAGAAACTCTTT.

As concerns this clone: TCRdb records a much larger clone's protein for this DNA, with a difference at residue 6 that likely arises from a read error; the protein given is the translation of the DNA. This sequence joins TRGV3 and TRGJP2. The germline V gene has CDR1 VTNTFY and CDR2 YDVSTARD (reference sequence). There are 15 residues in the CDR3. The V and J ends lost 2 bases and 3 bases, in that order; junction bases with no gene match: 6. The CDR3 DNA reads TGTGCCACCTGGGACAAGCGGTGTAGTGATTGGATCAAGACGTTT. Its translation: CATWDKRCSDWIKTF.

This clone has a handful of counts. The protein that TCRdb holds for this DNA derives from a much larger clone and differs from the translated DNA at residue 4, which likely indicates a read error; the protein shown here is translated from the DNA. This sequence joins TRGV5 and TRGJ1 or TRGJ2. Germline CDR1 and CDR2: VINAFY and YDVSNSKD. The CDR3 totals 13 residues. CDR3 sequence: CATRDRRDYKKLF. The CDR3 region has the DNA TGTGCCACCCGGGACAGGCGTGATTATAAGAAACTCTTT.

In this sample, this clone is hyperexpanded. Other DNA sequences from this sample encode an identical CDR3 as well. The chain recombines TRGV10 with TRGJ1 or TRGJ2. TRGV10 is reported as an ORF; its role is uncertain. This CDR3 is 14 amino acids long. V shed 8 bases and J 3 bases; nucleotides not matched to a gene: 11. CDR3 region: CAAWSLPRYYKKLF. The CDR3 coding sequence is TGTGCTGCGTGGAGTCTACCCCGTTATTATAAGAAACTCTTT.

This clone ranks as large. The J gene is TRGJ1 or TRGJ2, the V gene TRGV3. The V gene end was trimmed by 0 bases and the J gene end by 6 bases; junction bases not matched to a gene: 8. Germline loops: CDR1 VTNTFY, CDR2 YDVSTARD (reference sequence). This CDR3 region has 14 residues. CDR3 protein: CATWDRARSYKKLF. CDR3 bases: TGTGCCACCTGGGACAGGGCACGGAGTTATAAGAAACTCTTT.

Remarks on this clone: TCRdb's protein for this DNA is that of a much larger clone and differs from the translation at residue 2, likely a read error; the protein shown is the DNA translation. V is TRGV10 and J is TRGJ1 or TRGJ2. TRGV10 qualifies as an ORF whose function is uncertain. The CDR3 loop spans 11 amino acids. The CDR3 protein is CTAWCYYKKLF. CDR3 sequence (DNA): TGTACTGCGTGGTGTTATTATAAGAAACTCTTT.

To note about this clone: TCRdb attributes to this sequence the protein of a much larger clone, which differs from the DNA translation at residue 8; a read error is likely, and the protein displayed is translated from the DNA. The chain uses TRGV4 and TRGJ1 or TRGJ2. CDR1 and CDR2 (germline): EGSTGY, YDSYTSSV. The trim removed 0 bases at V and 13 bases at J, leaving 6 bases unmatched. The length of the CDR3 is 11 residues. The chain's CDR3 is CATWDGLHKLF. The DNA of the CDR3 is TGTGCCACCTGGGATGGGCTCCACAAACTCTTT.

This clone counts as hyperexpanded. The same CDR3 arises from other DNA sequences in this sample as well. The rearrangement uses TRGV3 and TRGJ1 or TRGJ2. V lost 0 bases to trimming and J lost 10 bases; unmatched junction nucleotides: 3. There are 11 residues in the CDR3. Germline V gene data show CDR1 as VTNTFY and CDR2 as YDVSTARD (reference sequence). The CDR3 DNA reads as TGTGCCACCTGGGACAGGCCAAAGAAACTCTTT. This translates into CATWDRPKKLF.